This T cell receptor (beta chain) was recovered during a study of T cell repertoires in cytomegalovirus infection. Points from the study as a whole: Within the response measured ex vivo, HLA-C-restricted CMV-specific TCR beta clonotypes were dominant.

Per the germline V gene, CDR1 is SGDLS and CDR2 is YYNGEE. This CDR3 spans 15 amino acids. V dropped 0 bases and J dropped 5; count of bases not matched to a gene: 3. This clonotype appeared a single time. Its specificity is not known. TCRdb itself ran the reads through MiXCR, one entry per CDR3 protein. The table shows about 110,000 distinct CDR3 sequences, with 25% to 35% occurring only once. The sample here was CD8+ T cells from cultured PBMCs, taken from culture after CMV antigen stimulation. The clonotype originates from a human donor in good health (CMV status not recorded). Some clones in this sample may be carry-over from other donors' samples. V usage is TRBV9 and J usage is TRBJ2-7, with 12 bases identical to TRBD1. The CDR3 DNA is TGTGCCAGCAGCGTAGAGGGACAGGGGGCGGACGAGCAGTACTTC. Translating it yields CASSVEGQGADEQYF.